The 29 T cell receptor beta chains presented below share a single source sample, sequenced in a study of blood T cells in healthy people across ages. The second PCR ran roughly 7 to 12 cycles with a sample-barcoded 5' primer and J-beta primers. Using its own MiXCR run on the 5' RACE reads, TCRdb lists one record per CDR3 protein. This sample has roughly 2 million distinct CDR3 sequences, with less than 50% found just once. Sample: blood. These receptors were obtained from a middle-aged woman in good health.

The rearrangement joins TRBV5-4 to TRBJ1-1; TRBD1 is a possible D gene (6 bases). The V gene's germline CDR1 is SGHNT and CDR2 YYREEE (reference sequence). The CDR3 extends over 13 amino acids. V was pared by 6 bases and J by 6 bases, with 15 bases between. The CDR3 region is CASNNPGVSEAFF. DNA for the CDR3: TGTGCCAGCAATAACCCAGGGGTTTCTGAAGCTTTCTTT.

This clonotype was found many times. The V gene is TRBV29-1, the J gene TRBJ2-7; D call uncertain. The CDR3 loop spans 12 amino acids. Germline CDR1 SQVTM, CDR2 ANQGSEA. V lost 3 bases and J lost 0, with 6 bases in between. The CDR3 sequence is CSVEDDSYEQYF. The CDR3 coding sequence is TGCAGCGTTGAGGATGACTCCTACGAGCAGTACTTC.

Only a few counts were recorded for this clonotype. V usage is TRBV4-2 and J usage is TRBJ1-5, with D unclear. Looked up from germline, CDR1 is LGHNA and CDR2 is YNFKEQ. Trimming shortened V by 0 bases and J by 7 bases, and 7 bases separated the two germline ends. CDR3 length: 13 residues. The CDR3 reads CASSQDVRQPQHF. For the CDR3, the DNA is TGTGCCAGCAGCCAAGATGTACGGCAGCCCCAGCATTTT.

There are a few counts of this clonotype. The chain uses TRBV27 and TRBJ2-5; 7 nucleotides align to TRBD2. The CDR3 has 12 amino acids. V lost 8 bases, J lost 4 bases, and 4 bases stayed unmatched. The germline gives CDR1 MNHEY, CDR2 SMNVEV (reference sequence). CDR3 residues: CASGAGRETQYF. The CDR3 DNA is TGTGCCAGCGGAGCGGGGCGAGAGACCCAGTACTTC.

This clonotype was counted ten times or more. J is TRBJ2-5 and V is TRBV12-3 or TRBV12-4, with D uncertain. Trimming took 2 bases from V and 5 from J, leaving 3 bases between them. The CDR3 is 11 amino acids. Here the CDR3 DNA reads TGTGCCAGCAGTTTAATGGAGACCCAGTACTTC. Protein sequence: CASSLMETQYF.

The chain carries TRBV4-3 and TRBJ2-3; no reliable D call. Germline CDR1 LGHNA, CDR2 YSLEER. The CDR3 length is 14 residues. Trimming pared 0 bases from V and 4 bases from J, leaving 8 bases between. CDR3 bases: TGCGCCAGCAGCCAAGACCAGGTATCAGATACGCAGTATTTT. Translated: CASSQDQVSDTQYF.

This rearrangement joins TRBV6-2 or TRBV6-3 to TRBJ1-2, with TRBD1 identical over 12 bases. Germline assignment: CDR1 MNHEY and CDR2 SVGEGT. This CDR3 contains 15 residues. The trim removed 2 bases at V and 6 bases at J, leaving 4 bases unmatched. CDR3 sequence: CASSYIGTGGDGYTF. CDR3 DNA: TGTGCCAGCAGTTACATAGGGACAGGGGGCGATGGCTACACCTTC.

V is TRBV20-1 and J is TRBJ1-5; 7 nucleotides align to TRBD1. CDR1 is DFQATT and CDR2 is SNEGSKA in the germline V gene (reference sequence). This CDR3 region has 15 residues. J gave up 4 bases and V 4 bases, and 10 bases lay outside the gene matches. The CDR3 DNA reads TGCAGTGCTAAAGGGACAGTTTATGGAAATCAGCCCCAGCATTTT. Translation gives CSAKGTVYGNQPQHF.

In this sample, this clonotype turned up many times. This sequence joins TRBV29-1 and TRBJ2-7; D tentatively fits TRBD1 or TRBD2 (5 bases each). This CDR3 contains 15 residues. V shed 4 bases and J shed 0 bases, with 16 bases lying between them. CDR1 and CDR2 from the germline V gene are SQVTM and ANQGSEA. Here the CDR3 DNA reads TGCAGCGTTGCCCCGGGGACGGGGAACTCCTACGAGCAGTACTTC. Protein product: CSVAPGTGNSYEQYF.

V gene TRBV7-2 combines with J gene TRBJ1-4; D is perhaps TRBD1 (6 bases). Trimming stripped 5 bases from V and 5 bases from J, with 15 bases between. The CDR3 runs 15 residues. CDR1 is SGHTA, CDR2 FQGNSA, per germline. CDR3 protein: CASSIQGHRNEKLFF. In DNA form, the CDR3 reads TGTGCCAGCAGCATCCAGGGACATAGGAATGAAAAACTGTTTTTT.

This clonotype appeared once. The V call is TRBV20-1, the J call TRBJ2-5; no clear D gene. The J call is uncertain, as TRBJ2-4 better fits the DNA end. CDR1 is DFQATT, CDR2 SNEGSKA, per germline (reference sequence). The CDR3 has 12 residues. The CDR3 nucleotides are TGCAGTGCCCCCTCCGGGCCAAACATTCAGTACTTC. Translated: CSAPSGPNIQYF.

This CDR3 reads CSAIWGDYGYTF. The CDR3 DNA reads as TGCAGCGCTATATGGGGGGACTATGGCTACACCTTC. This rearrangement joins TRBV29-1 to TRBJ1-2; tentatively, D is TRBD1 (5 bases). The V and J ends lost 7 bases and 3 bases respectively, with 12 bases between them. Germline CDR1 and CDR2: SQVTM and ANQGSEA. The CDR3 has 12 amino acids.

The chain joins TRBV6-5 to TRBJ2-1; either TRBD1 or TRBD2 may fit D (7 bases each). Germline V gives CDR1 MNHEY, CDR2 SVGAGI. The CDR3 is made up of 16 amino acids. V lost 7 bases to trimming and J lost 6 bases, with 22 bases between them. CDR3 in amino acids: CASTARGGRSTNEQFF. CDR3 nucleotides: TGTGCCAGCACTGCCAGGGGGGGCCGGAGTACCAATGAGCAGTTCTTC.

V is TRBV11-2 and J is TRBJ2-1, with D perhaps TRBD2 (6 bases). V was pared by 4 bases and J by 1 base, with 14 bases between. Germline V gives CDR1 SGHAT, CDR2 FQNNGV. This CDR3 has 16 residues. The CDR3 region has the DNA TGTGCCAGCAGCTCGGGGACTCGTCCTTCCTACAATGAGCAGTTCTTC. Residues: CASSSGTRPSYNEQFF.

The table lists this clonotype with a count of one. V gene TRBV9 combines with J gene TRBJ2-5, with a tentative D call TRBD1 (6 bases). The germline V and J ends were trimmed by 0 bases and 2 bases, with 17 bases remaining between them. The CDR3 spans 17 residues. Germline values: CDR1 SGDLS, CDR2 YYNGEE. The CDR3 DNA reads TGTGCCAGCAGCGTAGCTACAGGGCAGCAGCCTCAAGAGACCCAGTACTTC. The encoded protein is CASSVATGQQPQETQYF.

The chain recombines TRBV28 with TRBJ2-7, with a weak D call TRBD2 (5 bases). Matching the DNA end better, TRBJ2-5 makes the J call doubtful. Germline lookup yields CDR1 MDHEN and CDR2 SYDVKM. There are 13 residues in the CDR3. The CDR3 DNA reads TGTGCCAGCAGTGTATCGGGAAGGGCGACCCAGTACTTC. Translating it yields CASSVSGRATQYF.

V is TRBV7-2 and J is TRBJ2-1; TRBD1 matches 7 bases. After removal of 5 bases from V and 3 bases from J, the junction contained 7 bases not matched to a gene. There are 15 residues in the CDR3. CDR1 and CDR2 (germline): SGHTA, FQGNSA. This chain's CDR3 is CASSGRQGYYNEQFF. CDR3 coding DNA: TGTGCCAGCAGCGGAAGACAGGGATACTACAATGAGCAGTTCTTC.

CDR3 region: CASNGRGTETQYF. The CDR3 DNA sequence: TGTGCCAGCAACGGCAGGGGAACAGAGACCCAGTACTTC. The gene calls are TRBV6-2 or TRBV6-3 and TRBJ2-7, with D perhaps TRBD1 (6 bases). The J call could be wrong; TRBJ2-5 is a better fit for the DNA end. The CDR3 extends over 13 amino acids. Per the germline V gene, CDR1 is MNHEY and CDR2 is SVGEGT.

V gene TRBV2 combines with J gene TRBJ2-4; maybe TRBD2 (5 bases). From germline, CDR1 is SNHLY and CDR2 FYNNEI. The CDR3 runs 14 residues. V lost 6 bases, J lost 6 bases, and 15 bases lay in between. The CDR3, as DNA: TGTGCCAGCAGGCGTAATAGGGCGGGAAACATTCAGTACTTC. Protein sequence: CASRRNRAGNIQYF. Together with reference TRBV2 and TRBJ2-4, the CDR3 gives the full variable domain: EPEVTQTPSHQVTQMGQEVILRCVPISNHLYFYWYRQILGQKVEFLVSFYNNEISEKSEIFDDQFSVERPDGSNFTLKIRSTKLEDSAMYFCASRRNRAGNIQYFGAGTRLSVL.

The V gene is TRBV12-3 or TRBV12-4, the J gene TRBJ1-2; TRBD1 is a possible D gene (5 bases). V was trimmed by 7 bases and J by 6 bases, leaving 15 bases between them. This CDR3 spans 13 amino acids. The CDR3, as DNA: TGTGCCAGCAATCGGGGGTTTGGAGATGGCTACACCTTC. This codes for CASNRGFGDGYTF.

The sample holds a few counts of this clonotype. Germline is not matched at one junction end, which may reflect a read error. The CDR3 bases are TGCGCCAGCAGCTTGACAGGGGGCGCGTCAGATACGCAGTATTTT. Encoded protein: CASSLTGGASDTQYF. This sequence joins TRBV7-9 and TRBJ2-3, with 10 nucleotides matching TRBD1. CDR3 length: 15 amino acids. Germline V CDR1 and CDR2: SEHNR, FQNEAQ (reference sequence).

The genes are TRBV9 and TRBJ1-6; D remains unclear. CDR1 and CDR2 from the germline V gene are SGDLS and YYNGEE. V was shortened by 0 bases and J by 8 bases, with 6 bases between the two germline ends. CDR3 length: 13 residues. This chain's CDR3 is CASSVVGDSPLHF. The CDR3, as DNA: TGTGCCAGCAGCGTAGTAGGCGATTCACCCCTCCACTTT.

The DNA for the CDR3 is TGTGCCAGCAGTTTAGTGCAGTCCCTAGGCTATGGCTACACCTTC. It specifies CASSLVQSLGYGYTF. The J gene is TRBJ1-2, the V gene TRBV27; D ambiguous. CDR1 and CDR2 (germline): MNHEY, SMNVEV (reference sequence). V was shortened by 2 bases and J by 4 bases, with 14 bases between the two germline ends. The CDR3 is made up of 15 amino acids.

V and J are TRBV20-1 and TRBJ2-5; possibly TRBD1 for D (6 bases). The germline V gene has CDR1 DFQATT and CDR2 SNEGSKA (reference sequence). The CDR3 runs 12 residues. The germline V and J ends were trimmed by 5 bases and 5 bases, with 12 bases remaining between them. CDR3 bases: TGCAGTGCTCCAGGGGTCGGTGAGACCCAGTACTTC. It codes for CSAPGVGETQYF.

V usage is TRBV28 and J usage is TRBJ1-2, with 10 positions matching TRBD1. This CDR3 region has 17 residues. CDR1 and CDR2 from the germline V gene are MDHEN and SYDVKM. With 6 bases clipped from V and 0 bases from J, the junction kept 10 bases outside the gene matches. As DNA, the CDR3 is TGTGCCAGCAGGCGAGACAGGGGGCGCCAAACTAACTATGGCTACACCTTC. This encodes CASRRDRGRQTNYGYTF.

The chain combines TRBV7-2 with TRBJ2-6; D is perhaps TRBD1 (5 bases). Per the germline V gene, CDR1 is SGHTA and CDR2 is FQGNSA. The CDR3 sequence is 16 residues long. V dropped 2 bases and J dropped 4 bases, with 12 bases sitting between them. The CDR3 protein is CASSLFSGLGANVLTF. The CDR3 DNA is TGTGCCAGCAGCTTATTTTCAGGGTTAGGGGCCAACGTCCTGACTTTC.

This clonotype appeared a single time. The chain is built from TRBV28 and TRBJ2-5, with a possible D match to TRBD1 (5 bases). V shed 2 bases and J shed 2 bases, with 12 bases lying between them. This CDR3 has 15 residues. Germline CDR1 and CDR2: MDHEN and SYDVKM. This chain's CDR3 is CASSLPTAAQETQYF. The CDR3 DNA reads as TGTGCCAGCAGTTTACCGACAGCCGCTCAAGAGACCCAGTACTTC.

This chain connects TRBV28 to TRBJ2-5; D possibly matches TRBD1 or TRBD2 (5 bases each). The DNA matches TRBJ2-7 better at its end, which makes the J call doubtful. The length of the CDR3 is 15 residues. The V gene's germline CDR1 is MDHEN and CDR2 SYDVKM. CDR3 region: CASSSRDPGLYEQYF. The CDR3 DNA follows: TGTGCCAGCAGCTCTCGGGACCCGGGCTTATACGAGCAGTACTTC.

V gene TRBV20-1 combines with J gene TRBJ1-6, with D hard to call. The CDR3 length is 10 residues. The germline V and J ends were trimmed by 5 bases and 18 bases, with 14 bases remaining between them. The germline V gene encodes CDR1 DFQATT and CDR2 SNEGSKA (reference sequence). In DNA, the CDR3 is TGCAGTGCTGCCAGCCCGACACCCCACTTT. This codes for CSAASPTPHF.